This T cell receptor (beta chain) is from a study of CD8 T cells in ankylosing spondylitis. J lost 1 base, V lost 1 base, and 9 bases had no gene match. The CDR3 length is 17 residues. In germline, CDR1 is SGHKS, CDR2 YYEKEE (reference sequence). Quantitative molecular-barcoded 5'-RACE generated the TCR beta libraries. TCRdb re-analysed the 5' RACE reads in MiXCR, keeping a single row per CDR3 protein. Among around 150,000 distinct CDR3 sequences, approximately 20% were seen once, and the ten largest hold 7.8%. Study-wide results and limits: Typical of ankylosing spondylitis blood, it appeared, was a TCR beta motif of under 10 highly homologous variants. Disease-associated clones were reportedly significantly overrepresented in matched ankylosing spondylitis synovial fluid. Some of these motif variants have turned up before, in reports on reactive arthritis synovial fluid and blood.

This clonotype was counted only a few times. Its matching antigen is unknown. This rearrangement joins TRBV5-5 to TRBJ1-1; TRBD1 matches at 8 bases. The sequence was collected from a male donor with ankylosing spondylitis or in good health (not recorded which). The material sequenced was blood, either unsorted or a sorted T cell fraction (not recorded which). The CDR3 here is CASSLPRDRTKNTEAFF. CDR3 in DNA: TGTGCCAGCAGCTTGCCTAGGGACAGGACCAAGAACACTGAAGCTTTCTTT.